Each of the 8 T cell receptor beta chains below was sequenced from the same sample in a study of T cells in Graves' hyperthyroidism and ophthalmopathy. Using RNA transcripts as the source, TCR beta CDR3 regions were amplified. The primer set for the first-round RT-PCR of the TCR CDR3 was HTBI. MiXCR was run by TCRdb on the multiplex PCR reads, yielding one entry per CDR3 protein. The sample lists over 300,000 distinct CDR3 sequences, about 15% occurring once. What was sequenced was blood. The receptor source for this set is a woman aged 60-70 years with Graves' hyperthyroidism.

This clonotype was observed at least ten times. This chain joins TRBV18 and TRBJ1-1; no clear D gene. CDR3 length equals 12 residues. With 6 bases removed from V and 8 bases from J, the gap between germline ends came to 13 bases. Germline V gene lookup returns CDR1 KGHSH and CDR2 LQKENI. The CDR3 region is CASSTRYSEAFF. As DNA, the CDR3 is TGTGCCAGCTCGACCCGATATAGCGAAGCTTTCTTT.

This clonotype was counted at least ten times. The rearrangement joins TRBV12-3 or TRBV12-4 to TRBJ2-2; a weak D match, TRBD2 (5 bases). Trimming took off 3 bases at V and 6 bases at J, with 14 bases between the two ends. This CDR3 is 15 amino acids long. CDR3 sequence: CASSFKGGGPGELFF. The CDR3 DNA reads TGTGCCAGCAGTTTTAAAGGAGGTGGCCCCGGGGAGCTGTTTTTT.

In its sample, this clonotype was seen a few times. This sequence joins TRBV27 and TRBJ2-7; D is possibly TRBD1 or TRBD2 (6 bases each). The CDR3 has 14 amino acids. Per the germline V gene, CDR1 is MNHEY and CDR2 is SMNVEV (reference sequence). V lost 6 bases to trimming and J lost 7 bases, with 19 bases between them. The CDR3 DNA is TGTGCCAGCAGCTCCGCGGAGGGGGTGGAAGAGCAGTACTTC. The encoded protein is CASSSAEGVEEQYF.

The chain employs TRBV5-1 and TRBJ2-5; 11 bases are a match to TRBD2. V lost 2 bases, J lost 4 bases, and 7 bases stayed unmatched. Germline loops: CDR1 SGHRS, CDR2 YFSETQ. The CDR3 has 16 amino acids. The CDR3 nucleotides read TGCGCCAGCAGCTTTAGTAGCGGGAGGGTGGCAGAGACCCAGTACTTC. It yields the protein CASSFSSGRVAETQYF.

This clonotype was recorded at least ten times. The chain joins TRBV3-1 to TRBJ2-7; 8 bases are a match to TRBD1. V lost 1 base to trimming and J lost 0 bases; unmatched junction nucleotides: 2. CDR1 and CDR2 from the germline V gene are LGHDT and YNNKEL (reference sequence). The CDR3 is 15 residues long. CDR3 DNA: TGTGCCAGCAGCCAAGCGGGACAGGACTCCTACGAGCAGTACTTC. This codes for CASSQAGQDSYEQYF.

As to this clonotype: Given a much more abundant clone one base away, this may be a read error. The chain couples TRBV2 to TRBJ2-1, with 15 bases lining up with TRBD2. CDR1 is SNHLY and CDR2 is FYNNEI in the germline V gene. The V and J ends lost 6 bases and 9 bases, in that order; junction bases with no gene match: 9. CDR3 length equals 16 residues. CDR3 protein: CASRSSGTSGRSEQFF. The CDR3, as DNA: TGTGCCAGCAGATCTTCCGGGACTAGCGGGAGGAGTGAGCAGTTCTTC. The full variable domain, completed using reference TRBV2 and TRBJ2-1, is EPEVTQTPSHQVTQMGQEVILRCVPISNHLYFYWYRQILGQKVEFLVSFYNNEISEKSEIFDDQFSVERPDGSNFTLKIRSTKLEDSAMYFCASRSSGTSGRSEQFFGPGTRLTVL.

V usage is TRBV27 and J usage is TRBJ2-5; D perhaps matches TRBD2 (7 bases). Per the germline V gene, CDR1 is MNHEY and CDR2 is SMNVEV (reference sequence). The V end lost 6 bases, the J end lost 5 bases, and 19 bases lay between the germline ends. This CDR3 has 15 amino acids. CDR3 residues: CASSLYRRGGETQYF. CDR3 bases: TGTGCCAGCAGCCTTTATAGGAGGGGGGGCGAGACCCAGTACTTC.

This clonotype was detected ten times or more. The chain links TRBV20-1 to TRBJ2-5; D uncertain. The germline V and J ends were trimmed by 6 bases and 5 bases, with 16 bases remaining between them. The CDR3 length is 13 residues. Germline CDR1 reads DFQATT; CDR2 reads SNEGSKA (reference sequence). The CDR3 coding sequence is TGCAGTGCCGCCCCGGGTGGCCAGGAGACCCAGTACTTC. Its translation is CSAAPGGQETQYF.